The rows below give T cell receptor beta chains drawn from one sample of a study of blood T cell repertoires in COVID-19. Clones were read by immunoSEQ multiplex PCR, and TCRdb kept only the in-frame ones, dropping some. The sample yields 21,000 or so clones, 88% seen once. Input material: peripheral blood. Receptors were obtained from a human donor in a cohort sampled during active COVID-19. The donor label of this sample is uncertain. Both conserved end residues are part of each CDR3. Fields, in order: J gene, clone size, V gene, D gene, CDR3 protein, CDR3 DNA. A D gene is named only where the DNA matches it firmly. A clone size is listed for some rows: how often the clone was seen (once, few, many), or a class if it is expanded.

>TRBJ1-1|once|TRBV27|NA
CASSFRVGDTEAFF
TGTGCCAGCAGTTTCCGGGTCGGCGACACTGAAGCTTTCTTT
>TRBJ2-5|NA|TRBV6-5|NA
CASTYPVGGQQETQYF
TGTGCCAGCACTTACCCTGTTGGAGGGCAGCAAGAGACCCAGTACTTC
>TRBJ1-5|NA|TRBV24-1|NA
CATSGQTSNQPQHF
TGTGCCACCAGTGGACAGACCAGCAATCAGCCCCAGCATTTT
>TRBJ2-3|few|TRBV9|NA
CASSVDRGDTQYF
TGTGCCAGCAGCGTAGATCGGGGGGATACGCAGTATTTT
>TRBJ2-3|NA|TRBV2|NA
CASQWEGLGTDTQYF
TGTGCCAGCCAGTGGGAAGGACTGGGCACAGATACGCAGTATTTT
>TRBJ1-1|NA|TRBV27|NA
CASSLWGGGHTEAFF
TGTGCCAGCAGTTTATGGGGCGGCGGACACACTGAAGCTTTCTTT
>TRBJ1-2|NA|TRBV28|NA
CASSLGRVGGYTF
TGTGCCAGCAGTTTGGGCAGGGTTGGTGGCTACACCTTC
>TRBJ1-6|NA|TRBV3-1/TRBV3-2|TRBD1
CASSQDRDINSPLHF
TGTGCCAGCAGCCAGGACAGGGACATCAATTCACCCCTCCACTTT
>TRBJ1-2|few|TRBV7-9|TRBD1
CASSVTGGSPYGYTF
TGTGCCAGCAGCGTAACAGGGGGGAGTCCCTATGGCTACACCTTC
>TRBJ2-2|NA|TRBV12-3/TRBV12-4|NA
CASSFRGTGELFF
TGTGCCAGCAGTTTTCGGGGAACCGGGGAGCTGTTTTTT
>TRBJ2-3|NA|TRBV19|NA
CASSSLVSTDTQYF
TGTGCCAGTAGTAGTCTCGTCAGCACAGATACGCAGTATTTT
>TRBJ1-1|once|TRBV15|NA
CATSRERGHTEAFF
TGTGCCACCAGCAGAGAAAGGGGTCACACTGAAGCTTTCTTT
>TRBJ2-7|NA|TRBV28|TRBD1
CASRTGTALEQYF
TGTGCCAGCAGAACCGGGACAGCCTTAGAGCAGTACTTC
>TRBJ1-4|NA|TRBV4-1|NA
CASSQDGQGDEKLFF
TGCGCCAGCAGCCAAGATGGTCAGGGTGATGAAAAACTGTTTTTT
>TRBJ2-3|NA|TRBV3-1/TRBV3-2|NA
CASSPDRTPNTQYF
TGTGCCAGCAGTCCGGACAGAACCCCTAATACGCAGTATTTT
>TRBJ2-2|NA|TRBV4-1|NA
CASSRWDSLNTGELFF
TGCGCCAGCAGCCGCTGGGACTCCTTAAACACCGGGGAGCTGTTTTTT
>TRBJ1-1|NA|TRBV5-1|TRBD1
CASSLGGQGSVTEAFF
TGCGCCAGCAGCTTGGGGGGACAGGGGTCGGTAACTGAAGCTTTCTTT
>TRBJ1-3|NA|TRBV12-3/TRBV12-4|NA
CASSPQNTIYF
TGTGCCAGCAGTCCCCAAAACACCATATATTTT
>TRBJ2-5|NA|TRBV6-2/TRBV6-3|TRBD2
CASSYSGLAAETQYF
TGTGCCAGCAGTTACTCTGGACTAGCGGCAGAGACCCAGTACTTC
>TRBJ2-1|NA|TRBV6-5|TRBD2
CASTLRGGREQFF
TGTGCCAGCACCCTACGGGGGGGCCGTGAGCAGTTCTTC
>TRBJ2-4|NA|TRBV28|TRBD2
CASSATSGRALGGAKNIQYF
TGTGCCAGCAGTGCGACTAGCGGGAGGGCCCTAGGTGGGGCCAAAAACATTCAGTACTTC
>TRBJ1-1|NA|TRBV6-5|TRBD1
CASIPGTGGNTEAFF
TGTGCCAGCATTCCTGGGACAGGGGGTAACACTGAAGCTTTCTTT